This TCR beta chain stems from a study of cytomegalovirus exposure and HLA in healthy donors (dated by TCRdb to 2015 to 2018). With regard to the full study: According to an earlier analysis of around 600 of the donors, some 170 million T cells yielded 117 million unique TCR beta sequences and around 300 Gb of sequence data. Roughly 300 gigabases of sequencing data and 75 million to 85 million unique TCR sequences made up an early release that covered approximately 650 HLA-typed donors. The genetic ancestry cluster associated with self-reported Caucasian donors included around four fifths of the 350 to 500 genotyped donors. The study was designed to test whether signatures of past pathogen exposure could be identified by cataloging public T cell receptors. The T cell repertoires of about 700 subjects were profiled by immunosequencing and related to cytomegalovirus serostatus. In addition to the first cohort of 666 subjects, a separate validation cohort of approximately 110 different subjects was used. High-throughput TCR immunosequencing, statistical association of individual TCRs with disease status, and machine learning were combined to predict cytomegalovirus infection status. A later analysis re-analyzed previously published TCR beta repertoires from 650 to 800 donors and added high-resolution HLA genotyping to study TCR occurrence patterns. Rather than drawing on any new phenotypic data, the later analysis identified candidate immune exposures from TCR beta sequences and the way those sequences occurred across donors. An earlier analysis of a few hundred of the donors applied high-throughput TCR beta sequencing to assess whether each TCR beta V gene segment acted as functional or pseudogenic. Alongside the repertoire data, information on donor age, sex, ethnicity and CMV serostatus was compiled. A later genetic analysis used genome-wide SNP genotypes for about 55% of the 666 donors, treating that subset as a discovery cohort. All discovery cohort repertoires had been generated using a single sequencing platform. HLA typing included class I and class II loci at four-digit resolution. The number of typed donors differed by locus: roughly 629-640 for A, B, C, DRB1 and DQB1; roughly 510 for DQA1; 606 for DPA1; and roughly 450 for DPB1. Roughly five DR-DQ haplotypes were handled as single units for association and clustering because linkage in the cohort was strong. On average, 235,054 unique TCR beta nucleotide sequences were sequenced per donor among roughly 430 genotyped donors of the cohort, with 15% to 20% of those sequences being non-productive. Results the study describes overall, beyond this receptor: A later analysis reported that several top co-occurrence clusters appeared linked to parvovirus B19, influenza, CMV and Epstein-Barr virus. The classifier was reported to diagnose cytomegalovirus status with high specificity and sensitivity in both the original cohort and the validation cohort. Correlated functional status among segregating V segments might be attributable to linkage disequilibrium, but an unknown experimental factor could not be ruled out. In a later genetic analysis, fewer N-insertions in productive TCRs were reported among donors in an Asian-associated ancestry cluster than the roughly 670-donor mean. Sequencing depth was assumed to be roughly uniform across donors in the presence/absence analyses, though that assumption may not hold. Compared with equally common non-associated chains, HLA-associated TCR beta chains in a later analysis were more clonally expanded and had lower generation probabilities. A cluster of highly shared sequence variants was judged likely to represent a technical artifact of the sequencing pipeline. In an earlier analysis of over 550 of the donors, most TCR beta V segments were observed in productive rearrangements about 90% or about 30% of the time, broadly matching IMGT annotations. The study listed approximately 160 TCR beta chains as associated with cytomegalovirus. Because HLA typing was unavailable for some donors at each locus, only the typed subset was used in association tests. The authors suggested that the approach could potentially be extended to other disease states and immunological phenotypes. Only TCR beta chains were sequenced in this cohort, and the absence of alpha or paired-chain data limited detectable features. Three of the identified cytomegalovirus-associated TCR beta chains were confirmed in vitro to be specific for cytomegalovirus antigens. Assigning TCR associations to individual alleles was difficult when HLA alleles, especially DR and DQ, strongly co-occurred. Specific HLA alleles were associated with 15,000 to 20,000 TCR beta sequences at a false discovery rate of 0.05 in a later analysis. In a later analysis, the rate of TCR association differed among HLA loci, with DRB1 alleles having the most associated TCRs and HLA-C alleles having the fewest. Across donors, most TCR sequences were observed very rarely, whereas some public TCRs were present in many individuals. The only immune exposure information available for the cohort was CMV serostatus. Some IMGT-functional V segments, including TRBV6-2 and TRBV6-3, could not be distinguished by the 87-base-pair reads and were therefore excluded. According to a later analysis, most CMV-associated TCR beta chains appeared to be HLA-restricted, and the HLA associations seemed to be driven largely by CMV exposure. V-gene and J-gene trimming of TCR beta chains was associated with a missense DCLRE1C variant in a later genetic analysis, and the association was replicated in an independent cohort. The earlier analysis of some 540 of the donors excluded some 15 rarely observed V segments, including chromosome 9 orphons, because counts were too low. A further reported finding was that TCR beta sequences accurately predicted the HLA-A and HLA-B alleles for most subjects in the first cohort.

A note on this clone: No cognate antigen has been identified for it. The sample holds no much larger clone one base away, and base qualities are not on file.

The germline V gene encodes CDR1 SGHNT and CDR2 YENEEA. Trimming removed 5 bases from V and 7 bases from J; the gene matches leave 8 bases unexplained. From cysteine to phenylalanine, the CDR3 is 13 amino acids long. Only the CDR3 DNA stays, 39 bases, in frame from base 1. The cohort comprised 710 or so healthy bone marrow donors. At the time of sampling, all cohort members were nominally healthy, though unrecorded immune exposures were likely present. The donor was CMV seropositive and was included in the group of almost 300 seropositive cohort members. A peripheral blood sample was provided by each donor, and peripheral blood mononuclear cells were used for TCR beta sequencing. Genomic DNA extraction from the blood cell samples was performed with the Qiagen DNeasy Blood Extraction Kit. Library preparation was by the immunoSEQ multiplex PCR assay. For the multiplex PCR, a mixture combining 60 forward primers for TCR Vbeta segments and 13 reverse primers for TCR Jbeta segments was used. A multiplex PCR assay on genomic DNA amplified the CDR3 region of rearranged TCR beta genes. Amplified TCR beta libraries were sequenced as 87-base-pair reads on the Illumina HiSeq System. From the authors' description of their analysis: In a later analysis, 80 million or so unique TCR beta chains were counted across the 650 to 700 repertoires, and around 11 million of these chains were shared by at least two donors. Raw reads were error-corrected and collapsed into unique sequences by a nearest-neighbor algorithm in which closely related sequences were merged to remove PCR and sequencing errors. V, D and J gene segments were assigned by aligning CDR3 sequences to IMGT reference sequences. For a sequence to be retained, at least a six-nucleotide match to both a V gene segment and a J gene segment was required. A rearrangement counted as productive if the CDR3 had no stop codons and remained in frame with V and J, and every other rearrangement counted as non-productive. CDR3 was defined by IMGT convention, running from the second conserved V-encoded cysteine to the conserved J-encoded phenylalanine. Sequences without an unambiguous match to a single V gene segment were excluded from the earlier analysis of several hundred of the donors. An earlier analysis of some 500 of the donors classified V segments as functional when productive rearrangements were above 56.7% and as segregating when the standard deviation between donors was above 5%. A statistical classification framework was built for diagnosing cytomegalovirus status from the catalog of TCR beta chain sequences. In a later analysis, TCR nucleotide sequences were compared against IMGT/GENE-DB human TR gene sequences so that V and J genes could be assigned. In a later analysis, CDR3 sequences and most-parsimonious VDJ recombination scenarios were assigned using the TCRdist pipeline. In a later analysis, every TCR beta chain was defined by the combination of its CDR3 amino acid sequence and its V-gene family, and reads without a unique V-gene family were dropped. To address suspected cross-contamination and a sequencing artifact, a later analysis removed around 590 highly shared, low-generation-probability nucleotide sequences. In a later analysis, a clonal expansion index for each public chain was calculated from normalized within-repertoire ranks of inferred template counts. A later analysis computed generation probabilities with a VDJ recombination model fitted to out-of-frame rearrangements, and checked the results against IGoR. In a later analysis, hypergeometric tests were used to score TCR-TCR, TCR-HLA and TCR-CMV co-occurrence, with a repertoire-size bias correction applied to TCR pairs. A later analysis estimated false discovery rates by permuting HLA or CMV assignments 20 times. A later analysis grouped co-occurring TCRs with DBSCAN, adding TCRdist sequence similarity when clustering within HLA-allele-positive subsets. Repertoires with fewer than 30,000 or more than 120,000 public chains, plus five repertoires with anomalous nucleotide sharing, were excluded from co-occurrence clustering. TCRdb carries this immuneACCESS record with in-frame sequences only. Its versions omit some clonotypes, under half of them owing to an unresolved V gene in the studies checked, with the rest unexplained. D and trimming come from the DNA, and the V and J calls and clone size come from that table. For this sample the table gives tens of thousands of clones, of which roughly two thirds were detected only once. The ten most abundant clones make up about a tenth of the sample.

This TCR came from a man aged 40-50 years in good health and CMV-seropositive. The sample taken for sequencing was PBMCs. The chain is made from TRBV11-3 and TRBJ2-7; 7 middle bases align to TRBD1. The nucleotide sequence reads as follows: TGTGCCAGCAGCATATACAGGGGTTGGGAGCAGTACTTC. Protein translation: CASSIYRGWEQYF.